These 3 T cell receptor beta chains came from one sample sequenced in a study of blood T cell repertoires in COVID-19. Data came from immunoSEQ multiplex PCR; TCRdb stores just in-frame clones and leaves some out. This sample has around 45,000 clones, with about 90% found just once. Sequenced input: peripheral blood. The source is a man at least 80 years old with acute or convalescent COVID-19.

The rearrangement uses TRBV29-1 and TRBJ2-5, with TRBD1 identical over 9 bases. CDR3 length equals 13 residues. V lost 5 bases to trimming and J lost 4 bases; unmatched junction nucleotides: 5. CDR1 is SQVTM, CDR2 ANQGSEA, per germline. CDR3 sequence: CSVPGTGSETQYF. CDR3 nucleotide sequence: TGCAGCGTTCCCGGGACAGGGTCAGAGACCCAGTACTTC.

CDR3 bases: TGCGCCAGCACAGACAGGATTGGAAAAGAGACCCAGTACTTC. Protein product: CASTDRIGKETQYF. This chain uses TRBV5-1 with TRBJ2-5; perhaps TRBD1 as D (6 bases). There are 14 residues in the CDR3. Germline CDR1 and CDR2: SGHRS and YFSETQ. Trimming removed 6 bases from V and 3 bases from J, with 15 bases in between.

This clone was seen once. This sequence joins TRBV27 and TRBJ1-4; 8 bases line up with TRBD1. The CDR3 consists of 15 residues. Germline lookup yields CDR1 MNHEY and CDR2 SMNVEV (reference sequence). Losses at the gene ends were 5 bases for V and 4 bases for J; bases not matched to a gene: 6. CDR3 in amino acids: CASSRQGSHNEKLFF. DNA for the CDR3: TGTGCCAGCAGTAGACAGGGGTCCCATAATGAAAAACTGTTTTTT.